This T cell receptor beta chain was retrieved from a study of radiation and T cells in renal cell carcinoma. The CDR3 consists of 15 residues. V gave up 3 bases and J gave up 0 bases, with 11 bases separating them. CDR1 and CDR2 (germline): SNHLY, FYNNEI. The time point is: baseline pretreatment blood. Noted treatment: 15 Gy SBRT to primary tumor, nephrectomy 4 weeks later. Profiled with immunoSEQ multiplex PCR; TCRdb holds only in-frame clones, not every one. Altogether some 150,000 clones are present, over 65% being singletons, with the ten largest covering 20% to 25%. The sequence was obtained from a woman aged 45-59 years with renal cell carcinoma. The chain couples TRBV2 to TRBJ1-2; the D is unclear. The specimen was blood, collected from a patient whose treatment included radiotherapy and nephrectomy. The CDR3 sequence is CASSDPAAPNYGYTF. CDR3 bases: TGTGCCAGCAGTGACCCGGCAGCTCCTAACTATGGCTACACCTTC.